What follows is one TCR beta chain and its context. Antigen specificity is unknown. The authors produced TCR alpha and TCR beta cDNA libraries with sample barcodes and UMIs by 5'RACE using constant-segment primers. TCRdb fed the 5' RACE reads into MiXCR, producing one record per CDR3 protein. This sample yields 120,000 or so distinct CDR3 sequences, of which about a sixth are seen a single time; around 4.8% belongs to the top ten. This sample stems from a study of T-cell memory formation after mild COVID-19. The CDR3 sequence is 14 residues long. Looked up from germline, CDR1 is DFQATT and CDR2 is SNEGSKA (reference sequence). V gave up 3 bases and J gave up 0 bases, with 9 bases separating them. Study results and limitations: From day 15 to 85, contracting clones were balanced between CD4 and CD8, whereas later expanders leaned toward CD4+. Clones from the second wave (peaking day 37) had unconfirmed SARS-CoV-2 specificity.

The sequence was collected from a man aged 18 to 30 who had mild COVID-19 (a few samples of this study predate the infection). Cell type and time point are not known. The sample was PBMCs or a T cell subset sorted from them (not recorded which). The gene calls are TRBV20-1 and TRBJ1-5; D perhaps matches TRBD1 (5 bases). DNA of the CDR3: TGCAGTGCTAGGGGGGGGGATAGCAATCAGCCCCAGCATTTT. Amino acid sequence: CSARGGDSNQPQHF.